This passage covers 20 T cell receptor beta chains from one sample sequenced in a study of technical replicates of blood from a few donors. Libraries were prepared by immunoSEQ multiplex PCR; TCRdb keeps only in-frame clonotypes and omits some of them. The table lists approximately 80,000 clones, more than 95% of them singletons. The specimen sequenced was T cells isolated from PBMCs. All receptors derive from a human donor in good health.

The rearrangement links TRBV27 to TRBJ1-1; D remains ambiguous. The length of the CDR3 is 15 residues. Germline V gives CDR1 MNHEY, CDR2 SMNVEV (reference sequence). The V gene lost 5 bases and the J gene lost 3 bases, with 16 bases spanning the gap. This CDR3 reads CASSPRGGSYTEAFF. CDR3 nucleotide sequence: TGTGCCAGCAGTCCCCGGGGAGGTTCGTACACTGAAGCTTTCTTT.

The V gene is TRBV30, the J gene TRBJ2-7; TRBD2 might be the D (6 bases). CDR3 length: 12 amino acids. Germline V lookup: CDR1 GTSNPN, CDR2 SVGIG (reference sequence). V lost 5 bases and J 3 bases, leaving 11 bases between the germline ends. CDR3 bases: TGTGCCTGGGGAGGGTCCTACTACGAGCAGTACTTC. Translated, it gives CAWGGSYYEQYF.

This clone was recorded once. This rearrangement joins TRBV5-1 to TRBJ1-2, with D uncertain. CDR3 length equals 14 residues. Germline CDR1 and CDR2: SGHRS and YFSETQ. Trimming pared 0 bases from V and 1 base from J, leaving 7 bases between. The DNA for the CDR3 is TGCGCCAGCAGCTTGGGTTCACTTAACTATGGCTACACCTTC. Translated, it gives CASSLGSLNYGYTF.

The chain has TRBV11-2 and TRBJ1-1; D possibly corresponds to TRBD1 (6 bases). Germline assignment: CDR1 SGHAT and CDR2 FQNNGV. This CDR3 is built from 16 residues. The V gene lost 4 bases and the J gene lost 1 base, with 16 bases spanning the gap. The CDR3 DNA reads TGTGCCAGCAGCTCAGCGGGGGGCCTGGGGAACACTGAAGCTTTCTTT. Residues: CASSSAGGLGNTEAFF.

This rearrangement joins TRBV6-1 to TRBJ2-3; D ambiguous. This CDR3 spans 13 amino acids. The germline V and J ends were trimmed by 7 bases and 2 bases, with 10 bases remaining between them. In germline, CDR1 is MNHNS, CDR2 SASEGT. DNA of the CDR3: TGTGCCAGCACTAGACTGTACACAGATACGCAGTATTTT. Amino acids: CASTRLYTDTQYF.

The gene calls are TRBV19 and TRBJ2-3; 10 nucleotides line up with TRBD1. J was trimmed by 7 bases and V by 5 bases; bases with no gene match: 12. Germline CDR1 is LNHDA and CDR2 is SQIVND (reference sequence). The CDR3 loop spans 16 amino acids. DNA for the CDR3: TGTGCCAGTAGTCCCATCGGGACAGGGGAGATATATACGCAGTATTTT. Translating gives CASSPIGTGEIYTQYF.

The chain recombines TRBV2 with TRBJ1-2, with 7 positions matching TRBD1. V dropped 6 bases and J dropped 2; count of bases not matched to a gene: 9. The germline gives CDR1 SNHLY, CDR2 FYNNEI. CDR3 length: 15 residues. The CDR3 DNA is TGTGCCAGCAGGATACAGGGGTCCCTAAACTATGGCTACACCTTC. Translation: CASRIQGSLNYGYTF.

The chain joins TRBV21-1 to TRBJ2-7; the table's D call, TRBD2, has no DNA check behind it. TRBV21-1 is deemed a pseudogene. The CDR3 sequence is 16 residues long. For the CDR3, the DNA is TGTGCCAGCAGCAACCCCAGCTCTAGCGGGAGATACGAGCAGTACTTC. This codes for CASSNPSSSGRYEQYF.

The chain uses TRBV7-6 and TRBJ1-6; a possible D gene is TRBD1 (6 bases). V was cut by 2 bases and J by 5 bases, with 10 bases left in between. The CDR3 totals 15 residues. The germline V gene encodes CDR1 SGHVS and CDR2 FNYEAQ. This CDR3 is CASSLRGIDNSPLHF. CDR3 coding DNA: TGTGCCAGCAGCTTAAGGGGGATTGATAATTCACCCCTCCACTTT.

Comments on this clone: Other DNA variants within this sample encode the same CDR3. CDR3 nucleotide sequence: TGTGCCAGTAGTATAGGCAGTTCCTACGAGCAGTACTTC. It specifies CASSIGSSYEQYF. The chain recombines TRBV19 with TRBJ2-7; no definite D call. Trimming cost V 1 base and J 1 base, with 5 bases left between them. This CDR3 has 13 amino acids. Germline assignment: CDR1 LNHDA and CDR2 SQIVND (reference sequence).

The chain is built from TRBV9 and TRBJ2-1; 7 nucleotides agree with TRBD1. There are 15 residues in the CDR3. Germline CDR1 is SGDLS and CDR2 is YYNGEE. V lost 3 bases, J lost 8 bases, and 11 bases stayed unmatched. DNA for the CDR3: TGTGCCAGCAGCGCCGTTGGGACAGAAAGGGATGAGCAGTTCTTC. Residues: CASSAVGTERDEQFF.

The chain uses TRBV9 and TRBJ2-1; D may be TRBD2 (5 bases). CDR1 and CDR2 from the germline V gene are SGDLS and YYNGEE. The CDR3 is 15 residues long. V was shortened by 3 bases and J by 9 bases, with 19 bases between the two germline ends. The CDR3 sequence: CASSADSNGGREQFF. Written as DNA, the CDR3 is TGTGCCAGCAGCGCAGATTCCAATGGAGGCCGTGAGCAGTTCTTC.

This clone was counted once. The chain employs TRBV11-3 and TRBJ2-7; weak D call: TRBD2 (6 bases). Germline-derived CDR1 and CDR2 are SGHNT and YENEEA. Trimming removed 1 base from V and 4 bases from J, with 17 bases in between. The CDR3 runs 16 residues. Here the CDR3 DNA reads TGTGCCAGCAGCTTAGTTCTGACTAGAGGGGATTACGAGCAGTACTTC. Amino acid sequence: CASSLVLTRGDYEQYF. The full variable domain, completed using reference TRBV11-3 and TRBJ2-7, is EAGVVQSPRYKIIEKKQPVAFWCNPISGHNTLYWYLQNLGQGPELLIRYENEEAVDDSQLPKDRFSAERLKGVDSTLKIQPAELGDSAVYLCASSLVLTRGDYEQYFGPGTRLTVT.

The CDR3 loop reads CASSWRAGGVEQYF. CDR3 DNA sequence: TGTGCCAGCAGTTGGAGAGCGGGAGGGGTCGAGCAGTACTTC. J is TRBJ2-7 and V is TRBV6-6; 10 bases map to TRBD2. CDR1 and CDR2 (germline): MNHNY, SVGAGI (reference sequence). The V and J ends lost 4 bases and 6 bases, in that order; junction bases with no gene match: 6. The CDR3 is 14 residues long.

This chain uses TRBV6-5 with TRBJ2-7; possibly TRBD1 for D (6 bases). V was cut by 5 bases and J by 7 bases, with 15 bases left in between. The CDR3 is 13 amino acids. Germline V CDR1 and CDR2: MNHEY, SVGAGI. The CDR3 nucleotides are TGTGCCAGCAGTCCAATCCGACAGGCGGAGCAGTACTTC. This gives the protein CASSPIRQAEQYF.

A remark on this clone: Other DNA sequences from this sample encode an identical CDR3 as well. The chain couples TRBV7-6 to TRBJ1-2, with 7 bases aligning to TRBD1. The CDR3 is 13 amino acids. The J segment lost 4 bases and the V segment lost 3 bases, leaving 2 bases of the junction unmatched. Germline CDR1 and CDR2: SGHVS and FNYEAQ. In DNA, the CDR3 is TGTGCCAGCAGCTTTCCAGGGGGCTATGGCTACACCTTC. This gives the protein CASSFPGGYGYTF.

The chain recombines TRBV4-1 with TRBJ2-2; 7 bases map to TRBD2. There are 16 residues in the CDR3. Trimming took 1 base from V and 4 from J; bases not matched to a gene: 6. Germline CDR1 reads MGHRA; CDR2 reads YSYEKL. The CDR3 loop is CASSQGASGLTGELFF. CDR3 bases: TGCGCCAGCAGCCAAGGGGCTAGCGGACTCACCGGGGAGCTGTTTTTT.

This chain's CDR3 is CASSYSRGPSYEQYF. CDR3 bases: TGTGCCAGCAGTTACTCGAGAGGGCCCTCCTACGAGCAGTACTTC. The J gene is TRBJ2-7, the V gene TRBV6-6; D is possibly TRBD2 (5 bases). The germline gives CDR1 MNHNY, CDR2 SVGAGI (reference sequence). V was trimmed by 0 bases and J by 0 bases, leaving 9 bases between them. The CDR3 loop spans 15 amino acids.

The chain links TRBV7-9 to TRBJ1-4; 9 bases match TRBD1. Trimming took 6 bases from V and 7 from J; bases not matched to a gene: 9. This CDR3 has 15 residues. Looked up from germline, CDR1 is SEHNR and CDR2 is FQNEAQ (reference sequence). The CDR3 reads CASRGARTGAEKLFF. The CDR3 DNA is TGTGCCAGCAGGGGGGCGAGGACAGGGGCTGAAAAACTGTTTTTT.

This clone was counted only a few times. V gene TRBV5-4 combines with J gene TRBJ1-4; TRBD1 aligns across 9 bases. V was clipped by 1 base and J by 7 bases; unmatched bases: 2. In germline, CDR1 is SGHNT, CDR2 YYREEE (reference sequence). The CDR3 length is 14 residues. CDR3 sequence (DNA): TGTGCCAGCAGCTTGACAGGGGGCTTTGAAAAACTGTTTTTT. Its translation is CASSLTGGFEKLFF.